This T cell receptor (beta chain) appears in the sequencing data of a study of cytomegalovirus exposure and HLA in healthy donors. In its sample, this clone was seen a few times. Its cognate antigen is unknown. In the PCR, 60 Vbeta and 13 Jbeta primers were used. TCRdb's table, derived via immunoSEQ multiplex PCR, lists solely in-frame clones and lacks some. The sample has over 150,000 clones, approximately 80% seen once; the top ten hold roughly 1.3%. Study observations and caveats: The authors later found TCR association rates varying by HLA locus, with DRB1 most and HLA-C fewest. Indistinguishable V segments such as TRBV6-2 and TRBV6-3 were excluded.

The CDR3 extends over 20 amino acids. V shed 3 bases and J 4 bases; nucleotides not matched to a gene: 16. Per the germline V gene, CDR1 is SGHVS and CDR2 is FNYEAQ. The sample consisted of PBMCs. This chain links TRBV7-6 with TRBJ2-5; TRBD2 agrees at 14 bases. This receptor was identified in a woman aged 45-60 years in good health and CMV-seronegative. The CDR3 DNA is TGTGCCAGCAGCTTTAGTCCCGAGGCCCCGACTAGCGGGAGGGGAGAGACCCAGTACTTC. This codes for CASSFSPEAPTSGRGETQYF.